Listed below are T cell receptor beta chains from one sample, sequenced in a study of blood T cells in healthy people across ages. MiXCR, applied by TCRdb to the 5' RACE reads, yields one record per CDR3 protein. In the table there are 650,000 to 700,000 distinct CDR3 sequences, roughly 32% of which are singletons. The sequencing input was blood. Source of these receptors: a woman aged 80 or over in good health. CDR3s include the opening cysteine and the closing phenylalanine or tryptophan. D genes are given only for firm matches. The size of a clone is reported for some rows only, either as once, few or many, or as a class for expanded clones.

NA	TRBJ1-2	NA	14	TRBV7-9	CASSLLTVTYGYTF	TGTGCCAGCAGCTTACTGACAGTTACATATGGCTACACCTTC
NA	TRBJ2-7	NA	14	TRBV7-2	CASSSIGTSYEQYF	TGTGCCAGCAGCTCGATAGGGACCAGCTACGAGCAGTACTTC
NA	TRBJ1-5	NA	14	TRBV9	CASSDGTSYQPQHF	TGTGCCAGCAGCGACGGGACGAGTTATCAGCCCCAGCATTTT
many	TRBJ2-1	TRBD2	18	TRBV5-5	CASSLSLAGAGSYNEQFF	TGTGCCAGCAGCTTGAGTCTAGCGGGTGCGGGCTCCTACAATGAGCAGTTCTTC
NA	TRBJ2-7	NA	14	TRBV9	CASRGAGVPWEQYF	TGTGCCAGCAGAGGAGCCGGGGTCCCTTGGGAGCAGTACTTC
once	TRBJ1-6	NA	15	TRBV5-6	CASSTRGRGYSPLHF	TGTGCCAGCAGCACACGGGGCAGGGGTTATTCACCCCTCCACTTT
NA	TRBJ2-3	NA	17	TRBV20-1	CSARAGRGLKTTDTQYF	TGCAGTGCTAGAGCCGGGAGGGGGCTGAAAACCACAGATACGCAGTATTTT
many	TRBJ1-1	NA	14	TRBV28	CASSLDWKQSEAFF	TGTGCCAGCAGTTTAGATTGGAAACAGTCTGAAGCTTTCTTT
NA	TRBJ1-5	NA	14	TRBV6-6	CASLTRGGYQPQHF	TGTGCCAGCTTAACTCGGGGAGGTTATCAGCCCCAGCATTTT
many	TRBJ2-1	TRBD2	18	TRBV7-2	CASSLGPAGGLGYNEQFF	TGTGCCAGCAGCTTAGGCCCAGCGGGGGGCTTGGGCTACAATGAGCAGTTCTTC
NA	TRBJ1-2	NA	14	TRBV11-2	CASSLITGNYGYTF	TGTGCCAGCAGCTTAATTACAGGGAACTATGGCTACACCTTC
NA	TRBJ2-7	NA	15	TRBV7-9	CASTEVAGEVYEQYF	TGTGCCAGCACCGAAGTAGCAGGGGAGGTTTACGAGCAGTACTTC
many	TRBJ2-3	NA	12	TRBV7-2	CASSLDDYTQYF	TGTGCCAGCAGCTTAGACGATTATACGCAGTATTTT
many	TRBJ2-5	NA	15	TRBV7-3	CASSLTGLARETQYF	TGTGCCAGCAGCTTAACGGGCCTAGCAAGGGAGACCCAGTACTTC
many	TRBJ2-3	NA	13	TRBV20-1	CSARVGIPDTQYF	TGCAGTGCCAGAGTAGGCATCCCAGATACGCAGTATTTT
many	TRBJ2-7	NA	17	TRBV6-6	CASSYLEVLRATYEQYF	TGTGCCAGCAGTTATCTTGAAGTACTGAGGGCAACCTACGAGCAGTACTTC
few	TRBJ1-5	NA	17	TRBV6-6	CASSYELPSYSNQPQHF	TGTGCCAGCAGTTATGAGCTCCCCAGTTATAGCAATCAGCCCCAGCATTTT
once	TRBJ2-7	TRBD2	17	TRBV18	CASSPPQPGLAQYEQYF	TGTGCCAGCTCACCACCACAACCGGGACTAGCGCAATACGAGCAGTACTTC
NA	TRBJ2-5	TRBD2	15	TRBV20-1	CSAPRRAGVSETQYF	TGCAGTGCTCCCCGAAGGGCGGGAGTGTCAGAGACCCAGTACTTC
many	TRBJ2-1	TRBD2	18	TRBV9	CASSARAGGPKAANEQFF	TGTGCCAGCAGCGCCCGAGCGGGGGGGCCCAAGGCTGCAAATGAGCAGTTCTTC
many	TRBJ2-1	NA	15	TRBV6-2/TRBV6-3	CASSRDINSYNEQFF	TGTGCCAGCAGCCGGGACATAAACTCCTACAATGAGCAGTTCTTC
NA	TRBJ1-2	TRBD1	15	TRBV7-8	CASSPARDRGYGYTF	TGTGCCAGCAGCCCAGCCCGGGACAGGGGCTATGGCTACACCTTC
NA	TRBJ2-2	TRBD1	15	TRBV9	CASSPDRGHTGELFF	TGTGCCAGCAGCCCAGACAGGGGGCACACCGGGGAGCTGTTTTTT
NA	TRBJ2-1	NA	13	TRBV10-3	CAITGNSLNEQFF	TGTGCCATCACCGGGAACAGCCTCAATGAGCAGTTCTTC
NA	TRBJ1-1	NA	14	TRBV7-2	CASSGRTSNTEAFF	TGTGCCAGCAGCGGGCGGACATCCAACACTGAAGCTTTCTTT